The 16 T cell receptor beta chains given below trace back to one sample, sequenced in a study of early T cells in non-severe SARS-CoV-2 infection. MiXCR was run by TCRdb on the 5' RACE reads, yielding one entry per CDR3 protein. The sample lists 50,000 to 75,000 distinct CDR3 sequences; 7.5% to 9% were seen once. The input for sequencing was whole blood, taken at baseline. These receptors were obtained from an adult who was a healthcare worker with PCR-confirmed SARS-CoV-2 infection or an uninfected control (not recorded which).

This clonotype came up a few times. The V gene is TRBV9, the J gene TRBJ1-4; D unresolved. The CDR3 loop spans 15 amino acids. Germline V CDR1 and CDR2: SGDLS, YYNGEE. Trimming took 3 bases from V and 8 from J, leaving 17 bases between them. The CDR3 loop reads CASSDGLETKEKLFF. Written as DNA, the CDR3 is TGTGCCAGCAGCGATGGACTCGAAACGAAGGAAAAACTGTTTTTT.

This clonotype was detected only a few times. The chain combines TRBV18 with TRBJ2-7, with a weak D call TRBD1 (6 bases). The CDR3 runs to 15 residues. Deletions cut 3 bases from V and 3 bases from J, with 15 bases between. CDR1 and CDR2 (germline): KGHSH, LQKENI. The CDR3 spells CASSPPGAVYYEQYF. CDR3 DNA sequence: TGTGCCAGCTCACCCCCAGGGGCGGTCTACTACGAGCAGTACTTC.

This clonotype was picked up many times. The chain recombines TRBV19 with TRBJ2-7; 15 nucleotides agree with TRBD2. The CDR3 consists of 17 residues. Germline V gives CDR1 LNHDA, CDR2 SQIVND (reference sequence). V shed 6 bases and J 7 bases; nucleotides not matched to a gene: 13. CDR3 amino acids: CASRGLAGGQASGEQYF. DNA for the CDR3: TGTGCCAGTAGGGGACTAGCGGGAGGCCAAGCCTCGGGGGAGCAGTACTTC.

This clonotype was seen repeatedly, ten times or more. This chain uses TRBV4-1 with TRBJ1-4; D remains unclear. The germline V and J ends were trimmed by 1 base and 6 bases, with 9 bases remaining between them. This CDR3 is 14 amino acids long. Germline V gene data show CDR1 as MGHRA and CDR2 as YSYEKL. CDR3: CASSQGTGYEKLFF. The CDR3 DNA follows: TGCGCCAGCAGCCAAGGCACGGGATATGAAAAACTGTTTTTT.

This clonotype was seen ten or more times. V usage is TRBV30 and J usage is TRBJ1-5, with D maybe TRBD1 (6 bases). The CDR3 is 13 residues long. Germline CDR1 reads GTSNPN; CDR2 reads SVGIG (reference sequence). The V and J ends lost 3 bases and 7 bases respectively, with 13 bases between them. CDR3 amino acids: CAWSTGIRQPQHF. The CDR3 bases are TGTGCCTGGAGCACAGGGATACGACAGCCCCAGCATTTT.

The sample holds a few counts of this clonotype. The chain uses TRBV5-5 and TRBJ2-1; 9 nucleotides agree with TRBD2. CDR1 is SGHKS and CDR2 is YYEKEE in the germline V gene (reference sequence). The CDR3 runs 15 residues. V lost 6 bases and J lost 7; bases outside the gene matches: 11. The CDR3 here is CASIPGAGGRNEQFF. Written as DNA, the CDR3 is TGTGCCAGCATCCCCGGAGCGGGGGGTAGGAATGAGCAGTTCTTC.

The sample holds a few counts of this clonotype. The chain carries TRBV19 and TRBJ2-1, with 9 bases fitting TRBD2. This CDR3 region has 14 residues. Germline CDR1 and CDR2: LNHDA and SQIVND (reference sequence). Germline trimming cut 5 bases from V and 5 bases from J; bases unmatched to any gene: 4. The CDR3 DNA reads TGTGCCAGTAGTCGGCCTAGCGGGAACAATGAGCAGTTCTTC. It specifies CASSRPSGNNEQFF. Full variable domain (outside the CDR3, taken from reference TRBV19 and TRBJ2-1): DGGITQSPKYLFRKEGQNVTLSCEQNLNHDAMYWYRQDPGQGLRLIYYSQIVNDFQKGDIAEGYSVSREKKESFPLTVTSAQKNPTAFYLCASSRPSGNNEQFFGPGTRLTVL.

The chain recombines TRBV5-1 with TRBJ1-6; tentatively, D is TRBD1 (6 bases). The CDR3 is 15 residues long. Germline CDR1 is SGHRS and CDR2 is YFSETQ. Trimming stripped 0 bases from V and 6 bases from J, with 10 bases between. CDR3 in amino acids: CASSLEGGSNSPLHF. The DNA of the CDR3 is TGCGCCAGCAGCTTGGAAGGGGGAAGTAATTCACCCCTCCACTTT. The variable domain in full, completed from reference TRBV5-1 and TRBJ1-6, reads KAGVTQTPRYLIKTRGQQVTLSCSPISGHRSVSWYQQTPGQGLQFLFEYFSETQRNKGNFPGRFSGRQFSNSRSEMNVSTLELGDSALYLCASSLEGGSNSPLHFGNGTRLTVT.

This clonotype was recorded at least ten times. The J gene is TRBJ2-2, the V gene TRBV29-1, with D perhaps TRBD2 (6 bases). The ends were cut back, 4 bases at V and 0 bases at J, with 12 bases in the middle. The CDR3 is 15 amino acids. The germline gives CDR1 SQVTM, CDR2 ANQGSEA. The CDR3 nucleotides read TGCAGCGTTGGGAATAGCGGAACGAACACCGGGGAGCTGTTTTTT. Its translation is CSVGNSGTNTGELFF.

This clonotype was seen more than once but under ten times. The chain combines TRBV19 with TRBJ2-4; possible D gene TRBD1, 6 bases. CDR1 and CDR2 (germline): LNHDA, SQIVND (reference sequence). This CDR3 has 15 amino acids. Between the trimmed V and J ends, which lost 7 bases and 7 bases, there was a span of 20 bases. The CDR3 spells CASTTTGTQRNIQYF. The CDR3 region has the DNA TGTGCCAGTACCACAACCGGGACACAAAGGAACATTCAGTACTTC.

This chain joins TRBV30 and TRBJ2-4, with D maybe TRBD1 (6 bases). Germline V gene sequence: CDR1 GTSNPN, CDR2 SVGIG (reference sequence). V lost 1 base, J lost 1 base, and 23 bases lay in between. The CDR3 covers 19 residues. The CDR3 sequence is CAWSGGQRGFLMAKNIQYF. The CDR3 DNA follows: TGTGCCTGGAGTGGCGGACAGCGAGGGTTTCTGATGGCCAAAAACATTCAGTACTTC.

The table lists this clonotype with many counts. This chain joins TRBV7-2 and TRBJ2-1; 7 bases fit TRBD1. The germline V gene encodes CDR1 SGHTA and CDR2 FQGNSA. This CDR3 region has 15 residues. V was pared by 3 bases and J by 4 bases, with 6 bases of the junction left unmatched. CDR3 DNA: TGTGCCAGCAGCTTTGGACAGGAAAATTACAATGAGCAGTTCTTC. Translating it yields CASSFGQENYNEQFF.

The chain employs TRBV2 and TRBJ2-7, with 7 positions matching TRBD2. Germline CDR1 is SNHLY and CDR2 is FYNNEI. The CDR3 runs to 14 residues. The ends lost 5 bases at V and 7 bases at J; junction bases unmatched: 11. CDR3 loop: CASSPFWEGLEQYF. In DNA form, the CDR3 reads TGTGCCAGCAGTCCCTTTTGGGAGGGCCTGGAGCAGTACTTC. The whole variable domain, filled in from reference TRBV2 and TRBJ2-7, reads EPEVTQTPSHQVTQMGQEVILRCVPISNHLYFYWYRQILGQKVEFLVSFYNNEISEKSEIFDDQFSVERPDGSNFTLKIRSTKLEDSAMYFCASSPFWEGLEQYFGPGTRLTVT.

The chain combines TRBV2 with TRBJ2-5; 7 positions agree with TRBD1. The CDR3 has 12 residues. With 10 bases clipped from V and 3 bases from J, the junction kept 5 bases outside the gene matches. Germline CDR1 is SNHLY and CDR2 is FYNNEI. CDR3 bases: TGTGCCACCCGGACAGGAAAAGAGACCCAGTACTTC. Its protein is CATRTGKETQYF.

This clonotype was seen more than once but under ten times. The CDR3 nucleotides read TGTGCCACCAGCTCGGGGTTACCCCCTCGCGAGCAGTACTTC. This encodes CATSSGLPPREQYF. The chain joins TRBV24-1 to TRBJ2-7; the D gene is possibly TRBD2 (5 bases). The ends were cut back, 7 bases at V and 6 bases at J, with 18 bases in the middle. The CDR3 is 14 residues long. Per the germline V gene, CDR1 is KGHDR and CDR2 is SFDVKD.

In its sample, this clonotype was seen many times. The chain carries TRBV11-2 and TRBJ2-1, with TRBD2 identical over 14 bases. With V trimmed by 5 bases and J by 10 bases, 10 bases remained unmatched. Germline V CDR1 and CDR2: SGHAT, FQNNGV. The CDR3 has 16 residues. The CDR3 sequence is CASSPGTSGRVGEQFF. CDR3 nucleotides: TGTGCCAGCAGCCCTGGGACTAGCGGGAGAGTAGGAGAGCAGTTCTTC.